The rows below give T cell receptor beta chains drawn from one sample of a study of regulatory T cells in long-lasting Graves disease. TCRdb fed the multiplex PCR reads into MiXCR, producing one record per CDR3 protein. The table records some 300,000 distinct CDR3 sequences, more than 20% of them present only once. The starting material was peripheral blood mononuclear cells (PBMCs), obtained when the disease was refractory, from a patient treated with antithyroid drugs. Source of these receptors: a female donor with Graves disease. CDR3s include the opening cysteine and the closing phenylalanine or tryptophan. The order of the fields is V gene, D gene, clone size, J gene, CDR3 DNA, CDR3 protein. The D gene is left open where the match is weak. The size of a clone is reported for some rows only, either as once, few or many, or as a class for expanded clones.

TRBV28	TRBD2	many	TRBJ2-7	TGTGCCAGCAACCCCTGGGGGGGAAGCTCCTACGAGCAGTACTTC	CASNPWGGSSYEQYF
TRBV11-2	-	many	TRBJ2-7	TGTGCCAGCTCCTCCCCATTCGGGGGCCTGTGGGAGCAGTACTTC	CASSSPFGGLWEQYF
TRBV10-1	-	-	TRBJ1-4	TGCGCCAGCAGTGAGGGTATCGGGGAGTCAACTAATGAAAAACTGTTTTTT	CASSEGIGESTNEKLFF
TRBV20-1	TRBD2	many	TRBJ2-7	TGCAGTGCTGGTACCAGCGGGGGTGAATTCAGCGAGCAGTACTTC	CSAGTSGGEFSEQYF
TRBV7-9	-	-	TRBJ1-3	TGTGCCAGCAGCCCCTCTTGGGTCCCAGGAGGAAACACCATATATTTT	CASSPSWVPGGNTIYF
TRBV28	TRBD2	-	TRBJ2-7	TGTGCCAGCAGTCAGGGACTAGCGGGAGGTGAGCAGTACTTC	CASSQGLAGGEQYF
TRBV11-2	-	many	TRBJ2-5	TGTGCCAGCAGCCCAGAGGCCGGGATTGAGACCCAGTACTTC	CASSPEAGIETQYF
TRBV28	-	many	TRBJ1-2	TGTGCCAGCAGCTTGGACAGCCGACTTTATGGCTACACCTTC	CASSLDSRLYGYTF
TRBV28	-	few	TRBJ1-5	TGTGCCAGCAGTTTACGTCAGGGAGGCAATCAGCCCCAGCATTTT	CASSLRQGGNQPQHF
TRBV30	TRBD1	-	TRBJ1-2	TGTGCCTGTTCGACAGGGGGCGGCTACACCTTC	CACSTGGGYTF
TRBV6-2/TRBV6-3	TRBD1	many	TRBJ2-7	TGTGCCAGCAGTTACCTAAGCCGGGACAGAGACTACGAGCAGTACTTC	CASSYLSRDRDYEQYF
TRBV20-1	TRBD2	-	TRBJ2-3	TGCAGTGTGACCAGCGGGAACCCAGATACGCAGTATTTT	CSVTSGNPDTQYF
TRBV30	-	many	TRBJ1-4	TGTGTGTGTCAATTGGAGGGGGAAAAACTGTTTTTT	CVCQLEGEKLFF
TRBV28	TRBD2	many	TRBJ2-7	TGTGCCAGCAGTTTCCCGGGAGGGTCCTACGAGCAGTACTTC	CASSFPGGSYEQYF
TRBV6-1	-	-	TRBJ1-5	TGTGCCAGCAGGCCCAACCAAGGGGGTCCGGGACACCCCCAGCATTTT	CASRPNQGGPGHPQHF
TRBV6-1	-	-	TRBJ2-4	TGTGCCACCACTACGGGTGAAAACATTCAGTACTTC	CATTTGENIQYF
TRBV7-2	TRBD2	few	TRBJ2-1	TGTGCCAGCAGCTCAACGGGGCTAGCGGGAGTGGATGAGCAGTTCTTC	CASSSTGLAGVDEQFF
TRBV6-1	-	-	TRBJ2-2	TGTGCCAGCAGCCTAGGGGGTGAGCGGGAGCTGTTTTTT	CASSLGGERELFF
TRBV20-1	-	many	TRBJ2-5	TGCAGTGCTTCCGGGGACGAAGAGACCCAGTACTTC	CSASGDEETQYF
TRBV27	-	many	TRBJ2-7	TGTGCCAGCAGTTTACAGCCTGCAGAGCGACTCTACGAGCAGTACTTC	CASSLQPAERLYEQYF
TRBV6-8	-	many	TRBJ2-7	TGTGCCAGCAGACCAAGGAGTTACGAGCAGTACTTC	CASRPRSYEQYF
TRBV29-1	-	once	TRBJ2-3	TGCAGCGTTGAATTTCAGGCTCGAAGCACAGATACGCAGTATTTT	CSVEFQARSTDTQYF
TRBV19	TRBD1	few	TRBJ1-1	TGTGCCAGTAGGGGGGACAGCCGGTACACTGAAGCTTTCTTT	CASRGDSRYTEAFF
TRBV4-2	-	-	TRBJ1-1	TGTGCCAGCAGCCAAGAGCACAGGGAGAGAAGAGAAGCTTTCTTT	CASSQEHRERREAFF
TRBV30	-	many	TRBJ2-5	TGTGCCTGGAGCGACCGGCGGATTAACCAAGAGACCCAGTACTTC	CAWSDRRINQETQYF
TRBV12-3/TRBV12-4	-	many	TRBJ1-2	TGTGCCAGCAGTCCTCCCTCTGGGCTCAACTACACCTTC	CASSPPSGLNYTF
TRBV24-1	TRBD2	-	TRBJ2-1	TGTGCCACCAGTGACCCTAGCGGGACCACTTACAATGAGCAGTTCTTC	CATSDPSGTTYNEQFF
TRBV5-1	TRBD1	many	TRBJ2-3	TGCGCCAGCAGCTTGGTAGGAGGACAGGGGGCTGCAGATACGCAGTATTTT	CASSLVGGQGAADTQYF
TRBV29-1	-	-	TRBJ2-2	TGCAGCGTCCAGGACAACACCGGGGAGCTGTTTTTT	CSVQDNTGELFF
TRBV15	-	many	TRBJ1-4	TGTGCCACCAGCAGGAACAGCCTTACGGGTGAAAAACTGTTTTTT	CATSRNSLTGEKLFF
TRBV5-4	-	-	TRBJ2-5	TGTGCCAGCAGCTCACGGAGTGGGGGCAGAGAGACCCAGTACTTC	CASSSRSGGRETQYF
TRBV29-1	-	-	TRBJ2-4	TGCAGCGTTGCTCTCCCGGAGGCCAAAAACATTCAGTACTTC	CSVALPEAKNIQYF
TRBV7-2	-	-	TRBJ2-3	TGTGCCAGCAGCTCTAATCCCACCGATACGCAGTATTTT	CASSSNPTDTQYF
TRBV6-1	-	-	TRBJ2-7	TGTGCCAGCTTATCAGGGACCCCAACGACAGGTGCCTACGAGCAGTACTTC	CASLSGTPTTGAYEQYF
TRBV5-8	TRBD1	many	TRBJ2-5	TGTGCCAGCAGCTTGGGACAGGGCTGGGAGACCCAGTACTTC	CASSLGQGWETQYF
TRBV27	-	few	TRBJ1-1	TGTGCCAGCACCCCCTCCGGGGGGGGGGTGAACACTGAAGCTTTCTTT	CASTPSGGGVNTEAFF
TRBV10-3	-	-	TRBJ1-2	TGTGCCATGGGGACGGACCCCTATGGCTACACCTTC	CAMGTDPYGYTF
TRBV30	TRBD1	few	TRBJ1-5	TGTGCCTGGAGTCCGTTCCAGGGGGCCAATCAGCCCCAGCATTTT	CAWSPFQGANQPQHF
TRBV6-1	-	-	TRBJ2-2	TGTGCCAGCAGCCGAGAGCCGGGACAAACCACCGGGGAGCTGTTTTTT	CASSREPGQTTGELFF
TRBV12-3/TRBV12-4	TRBD1	many	TRBJ1-1	TGTGCCAGCAGTCGAATTGACAGGGCGGACACTGAAGCTTTCTTT	CASSRIDRADTEAFF
TRBV6-1	-	many	TRBJ1-6	TGTGCCAGCAGTCCGGGAGATTCACCCCTCCACTTT	CASSPGDSPLHF
TRBV3-1	-	many	TRBJ2-7	TGTGCCAGCGGCTTCGGGACACCCTCCTACGAGCAGTACTTC	CASGFGTPSYEQYF
TRBV7-2	-	many	TRBJ1-6	TGTGCCAGCAGCCCAGATCTGGCCCCGAAAGCTCCCTATAATTCACCCCTCCACTTT	CASSPDLAPKAPYNSPLHF
TRBV6-1	TRBD1	-	TRBJ1-6	TGTGCCAGCAGTGTGTTGACAGGGGATAATTCACCCCTCCACTTT	CASSVLTGDNSPLHF
TRBV20-1	-	many	TRBJ1-1	TGCAGTAAAACTTCGACAGGGAACACTGAAGCTTTCTTT	CSKTSTGNTEAFF
TRBV30	-	-	TRBJ1-6	TGTGCCTGGAGTGAAAGAAGGGGGTTATCACCCCTCCACTTT	CAWSERRGLSPLHF
TRBV10-3	-	few	TRBJ1-5	TGTGCCATCAGTGAGTCGGGTTATAGCAATCAGCCCCAGCATTTT	CAISESGYSNQPQHF
TRBV28	TRBD2	many	TRBJ2-2	TGTGCCAGCAGTGGGACTAGCGGGAACACCGGGGAGCTGTTTTTT	CASSGTSGNTGELFF
TRBV27	TRBD1	-	TRBJ1-5	TGTGCCAGCCCCCTCGGACAGGGGGACGAAGGCAATCAGCCCCAGCATTTT	CASPLGQGDEGNQPQHF
TRBV18	TRBD1	few	TRBJ1-6	TGTGCCAGCTCACCCGGACAGGGCACGGGGTCACCCCTCCACTTT	CASSPGQGTGSPLHF
TRBV28	TRBD1	many	TRBJ2-7	TGTGCCAGCAGGGGACAGGGGAAGGGACTAGGCGAGCAGTACTTC	CASRGQGKGLGEQYF
TRBV20-1	-	few	TRBJ1-2	TGCAGTGCTAGCTCTCCGAACTATGGCTACACCTTC	CSASSPNYGYTF
TRBV11-2	-	many	TRBJ2-1	TGTGCCAGCAGCTCTCTAGCGCAAAATCCCTACAATGAGCAGTTCTTC	CASSSLAQNPYNEQFF
TRBV24-1	-	many	TRBJ2-2	TGTGCCACCAGTGATCCAACCAAGAACACCGGGGAGCTGTTTTTT	CATSDPTKNTGELFF
TRBV5-1	-	many	TRBJ1-1	TGCGCCAGCAGCCTTGAAGGGAGAGCTTTCTTT	CASSLEGRAFF
TRBV20-1	TRBD1	few	TRBJ1-5	TGCAGTGCGAGAGAGACAGGGGCTACCAATCAGCCCCAGCATTTT	CSARETGATNQPQHF